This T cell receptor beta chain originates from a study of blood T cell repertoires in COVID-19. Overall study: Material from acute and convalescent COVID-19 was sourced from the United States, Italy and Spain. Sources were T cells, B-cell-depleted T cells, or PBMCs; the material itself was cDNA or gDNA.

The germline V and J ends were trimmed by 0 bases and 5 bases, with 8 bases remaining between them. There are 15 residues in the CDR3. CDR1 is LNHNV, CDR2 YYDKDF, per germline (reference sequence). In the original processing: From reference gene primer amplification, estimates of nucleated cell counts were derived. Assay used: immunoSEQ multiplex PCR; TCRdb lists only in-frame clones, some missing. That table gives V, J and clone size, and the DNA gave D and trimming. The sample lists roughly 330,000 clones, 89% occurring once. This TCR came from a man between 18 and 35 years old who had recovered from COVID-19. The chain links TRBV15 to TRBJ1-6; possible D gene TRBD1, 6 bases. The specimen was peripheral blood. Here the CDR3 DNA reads TGTGCCACCAGCAGAGATCCAGGGGATAATTCACCCCTCCACTTT. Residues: CATSRDPGDNSPLHF.